A single T cell receptor beta chain is shown here with its context. The antigen is unknown. The V gene lost 5 bases and the J gene lost 3 bases, with 17 bases spanning the gap. The CDR3 spans 16 residues. Looked up from germline, CDR1 is LNHNV and CDR2 is YYDKDF (reference sequence). The data originate from a study of cytomegalovirus exposure and HLA in healthy donors. General study findings and limits: According to a subsequent analysis, TCR clusters from the first cohort were inclined to appear together in the 100 to 150 validation repertoires.

Profiled with immunoSEQ multiplex PCR; TCRdb holds only in-frame clones, not every one. The sample lists approximately 260,000 clones; approximately 83% were seen once. The rearrangement links TRBV15 to TRBJ1-5; tentative D call: TRBD1 (5 bases). The sequence came from a woman under 40 in good health and CMV-seropositive. Sequenced material: PBMCs. This CDR3 is CATSGSRQILNQPQHF. The CDR3 DNA follows: TGTGCCACCAGCGGAAGTCGACAGATTCTCAATCAGCCCCAGCATTTT.